This T cell receptor beta chain comes out of a study of T cell responses to AZD1222 COVID-19 vaccine. As for the study in general: Pooling covered second doses at about 4 or about 12 weeks. Overall study findings and caveats: Targeting of unmutated variant regions was reportedly seen in nearly half of spike-specific TCRs. Most donors were white British, females outnumbered males, and clonal diversity was possibly underestimated.

Clones were sequenced by immunoSEQ multiplex PCR, and TCRdb holds only the in-frame ones, with some missing. This sample has tens of thousands of clones, with around nine tenths found just once. Concerning this clone: The target antigen is unknown.

Germline V gene data show CDR1 as KGHDR and CDR2 as SFDVKD. This CDR3 has 14 residues. V shed 6 bases and J 5 bases; nucleotides not matched to a gene: 6. The sequence was obtained from an adult in good health. The chain joins TRBV24-1 to TRBJ2-1; TRBD1 matches at 7 bases. The sequenced sample was peripheral blood, obtained on day 0 of AZD1222 vaccination. CDR3 nucleotide sequence: TGTGCCACCAGTCTCGGACAGGACGACAATGAGCAGTTCTTC. Translating it yields CATSLGQDDNEQFF.